This T cell receptor beta chain was recorded in a study of beta chain features in type 1 diabetes. Germline CDR1 SEHNR, CDR2 FQNEAQ (reference sequence). The CDR3 runs 13 residues. Study results and limitations: Among patients with Type 1 diabetes, TCRB CDR3s were moderately but significantly shorter in every one of the four CD4+ subsets.

A word on this clone: Its antigen is currently unknown. The junction shows a germline mismatch at one end, possibly a read error.

The investigators reverse transcribed all of the isolated RNA, so they sequenced expressed TCRB transcripts. Profiled with immunoSEQ multiplex PCR; TCRdb holds only in-frame clones, not every one. The sample yields 810,000 or so clones, 15% to 20% seen once. The clonotype originates from a woman under 30 in good health. The J gene is TRBJ1-2, the V gene TRBV7-9, with TRBD1 as a possible D gene (6 bases). Specimen: naive CD4+ T cells from blood. The CDR3 is CASSQELDRGYTF. The CDR3 nucleotides read TGCGCCAGCAGCCAAGAACTCGACAGGGGCTACACCTTC.